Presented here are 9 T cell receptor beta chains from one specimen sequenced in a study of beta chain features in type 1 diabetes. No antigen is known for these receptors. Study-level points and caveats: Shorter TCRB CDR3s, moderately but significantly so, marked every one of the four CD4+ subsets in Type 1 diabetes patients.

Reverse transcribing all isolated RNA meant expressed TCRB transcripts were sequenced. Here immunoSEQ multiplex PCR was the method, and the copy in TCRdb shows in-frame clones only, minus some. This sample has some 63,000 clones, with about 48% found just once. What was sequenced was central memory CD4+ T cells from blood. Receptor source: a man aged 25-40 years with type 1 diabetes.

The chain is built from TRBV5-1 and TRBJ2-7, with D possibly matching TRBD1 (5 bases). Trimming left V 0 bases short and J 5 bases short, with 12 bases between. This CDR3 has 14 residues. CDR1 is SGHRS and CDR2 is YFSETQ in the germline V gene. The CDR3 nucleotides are TGCGCCAGCAGCTTGGCCCTTGGCAGGGACGAGCAGTACTTC. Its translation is CASSLALGRDEQYF.

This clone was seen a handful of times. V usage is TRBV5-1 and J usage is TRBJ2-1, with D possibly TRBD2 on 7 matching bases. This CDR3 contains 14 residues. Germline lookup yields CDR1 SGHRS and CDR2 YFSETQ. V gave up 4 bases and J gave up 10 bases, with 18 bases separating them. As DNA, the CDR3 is TGCGCCAGCAGCCCGGGGGGCGGGAGACAGGAGCAGTTCTTC. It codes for CASSPGGGRQEQFF.

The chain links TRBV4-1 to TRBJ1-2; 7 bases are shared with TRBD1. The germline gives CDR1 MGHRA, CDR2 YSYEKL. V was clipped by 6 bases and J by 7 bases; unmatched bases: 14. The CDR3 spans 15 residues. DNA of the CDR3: TGCGCCAGCAGAGGGACAGTTAACTTCGGGGGTGGCTACACCTTC. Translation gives CASRGTVNFGGGYTF.

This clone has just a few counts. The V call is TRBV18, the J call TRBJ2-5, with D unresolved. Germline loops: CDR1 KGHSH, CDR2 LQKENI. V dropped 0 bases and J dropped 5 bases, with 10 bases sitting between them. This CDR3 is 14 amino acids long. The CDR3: CASSPPGRWETQYF. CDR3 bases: TGTGCCAGCTCACCACCTGGGCGCTGGGAGACCCAGTACTTC.

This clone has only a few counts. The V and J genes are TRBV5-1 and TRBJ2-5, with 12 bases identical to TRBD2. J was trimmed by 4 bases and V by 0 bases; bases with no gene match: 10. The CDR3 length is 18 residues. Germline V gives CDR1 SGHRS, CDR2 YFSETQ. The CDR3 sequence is CASSLEGGTSGWGETQYF. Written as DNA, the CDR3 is TGCGCCAGCAGCTTGGAAGGCGGGACTAGCGGGTGGGGAGAGACCCAGTACTTC.

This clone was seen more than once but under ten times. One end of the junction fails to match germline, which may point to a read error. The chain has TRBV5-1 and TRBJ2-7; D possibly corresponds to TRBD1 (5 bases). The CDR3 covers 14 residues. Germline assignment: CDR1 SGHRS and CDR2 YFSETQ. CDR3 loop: CASRFDSISYEQYF. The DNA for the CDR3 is TGCGCCAGCCGCTTCGACAGTATCTCCTACGAGCAGTACTTC.

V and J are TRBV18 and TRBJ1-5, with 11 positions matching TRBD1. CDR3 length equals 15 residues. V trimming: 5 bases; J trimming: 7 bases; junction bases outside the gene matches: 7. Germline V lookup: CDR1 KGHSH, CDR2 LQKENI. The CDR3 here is CASSSSGTGGQPQHF. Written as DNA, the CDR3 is TGTGCCAGCTCATCTTCCGGGACAGGGGGACAGCCCCAGCATTTT.

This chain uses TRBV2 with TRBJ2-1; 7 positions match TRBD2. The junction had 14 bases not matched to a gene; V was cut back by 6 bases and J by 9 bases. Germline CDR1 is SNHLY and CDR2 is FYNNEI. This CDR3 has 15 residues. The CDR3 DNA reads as TGTGCCAGCAGCGGTTCGCCCAGCGGGGCACCTGAGCAGTTCTTC. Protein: CASSGSPSGAPEQFF.

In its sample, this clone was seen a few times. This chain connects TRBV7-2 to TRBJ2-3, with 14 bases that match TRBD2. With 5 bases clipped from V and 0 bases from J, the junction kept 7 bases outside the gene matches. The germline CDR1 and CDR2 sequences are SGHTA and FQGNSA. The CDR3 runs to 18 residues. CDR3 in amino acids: CASSPGLAGGPSTDTQYF. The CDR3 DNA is TGTGCCAGCAGCCCCGGACTAGCGGGAGGCCCTAGCACAGATACGCAGTATTTT.